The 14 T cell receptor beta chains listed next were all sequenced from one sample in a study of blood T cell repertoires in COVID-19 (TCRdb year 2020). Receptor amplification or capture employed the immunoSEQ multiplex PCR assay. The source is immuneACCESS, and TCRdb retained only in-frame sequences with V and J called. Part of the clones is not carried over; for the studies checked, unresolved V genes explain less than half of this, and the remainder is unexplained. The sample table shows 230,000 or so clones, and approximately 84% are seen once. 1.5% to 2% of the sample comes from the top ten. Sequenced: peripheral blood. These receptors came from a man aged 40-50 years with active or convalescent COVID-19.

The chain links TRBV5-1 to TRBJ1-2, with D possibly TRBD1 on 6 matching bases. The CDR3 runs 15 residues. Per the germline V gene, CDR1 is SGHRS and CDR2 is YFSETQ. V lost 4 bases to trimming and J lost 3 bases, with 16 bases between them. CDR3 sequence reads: CASSLHPGGDYGYTF. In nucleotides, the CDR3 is TGCGCCAGCAGCCTACACCCGGGGGGCGACTATGGCTACACCTTC.

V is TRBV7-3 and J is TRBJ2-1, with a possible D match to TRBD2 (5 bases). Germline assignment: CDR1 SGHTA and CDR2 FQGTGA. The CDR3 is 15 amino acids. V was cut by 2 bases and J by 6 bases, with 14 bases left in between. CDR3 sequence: CASSLRPGNFNEQFF. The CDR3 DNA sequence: TGTGCCAGCAGCTTACGCCCCGGGAATTTCAATGAGCAGTTCTTC.

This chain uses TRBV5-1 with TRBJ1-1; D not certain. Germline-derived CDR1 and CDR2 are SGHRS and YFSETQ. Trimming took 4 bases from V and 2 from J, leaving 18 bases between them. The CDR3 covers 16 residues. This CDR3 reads CASSRSSDLSNTEAFF. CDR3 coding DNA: TGCGCCAGCAGCCGGAGCAGTGATCTTAGCAACACTGAAGCTTTCTTT.

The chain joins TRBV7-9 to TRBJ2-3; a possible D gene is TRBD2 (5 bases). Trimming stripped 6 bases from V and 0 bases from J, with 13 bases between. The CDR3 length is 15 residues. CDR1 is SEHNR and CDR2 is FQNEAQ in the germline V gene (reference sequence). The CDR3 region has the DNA TGTGCCAGCAGGGCTGGACTTTCTAGCACAGATACGCAGTATTTT. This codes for CASRAGLSSTDTQYF.

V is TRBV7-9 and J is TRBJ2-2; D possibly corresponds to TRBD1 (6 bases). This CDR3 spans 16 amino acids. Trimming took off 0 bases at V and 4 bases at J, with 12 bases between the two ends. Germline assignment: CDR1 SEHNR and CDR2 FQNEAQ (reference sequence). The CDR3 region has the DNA TGTGCCAGCAGCTTAGCGGCAGGGGTCTTCACCGGGGAGCTGTTTTTT. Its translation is CASSLAAGVFTGELFF.

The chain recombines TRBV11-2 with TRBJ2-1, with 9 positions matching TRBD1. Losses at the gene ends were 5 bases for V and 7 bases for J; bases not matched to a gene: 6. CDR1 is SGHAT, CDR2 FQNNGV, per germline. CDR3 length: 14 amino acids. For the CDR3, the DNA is TGTGCCAGCAGCGGCTACAGGGGGCGGAATGAGCAGTTCTTC. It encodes CASSGYRGRNEQFF.

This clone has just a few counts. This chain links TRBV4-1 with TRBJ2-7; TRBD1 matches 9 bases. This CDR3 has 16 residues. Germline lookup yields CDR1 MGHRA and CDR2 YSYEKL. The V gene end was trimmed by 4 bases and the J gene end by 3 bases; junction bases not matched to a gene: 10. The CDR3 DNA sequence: TGCGCCAGCAGCCGCCTATGGACAGGGGACTTCTACGAGCAGTACTTC. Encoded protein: CASSRLWTGDFYEQYF.

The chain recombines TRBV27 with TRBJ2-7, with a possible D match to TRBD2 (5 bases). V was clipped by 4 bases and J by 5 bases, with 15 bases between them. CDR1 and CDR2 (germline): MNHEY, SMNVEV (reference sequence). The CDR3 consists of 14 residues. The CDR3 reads CASSWGPSGNEQYF. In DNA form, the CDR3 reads TGTGCCAGCAGTTGGGGTCCCTCGGGAAACGAGCAGTACTTC.

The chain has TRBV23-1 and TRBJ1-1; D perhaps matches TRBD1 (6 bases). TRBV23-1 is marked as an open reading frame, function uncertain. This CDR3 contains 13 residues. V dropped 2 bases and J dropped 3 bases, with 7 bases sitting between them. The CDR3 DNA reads TGCGCCAGCAGTCAAGGACAGTACACTGAAGCTTTCTTT. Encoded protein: CASSQGQYTEAFF.

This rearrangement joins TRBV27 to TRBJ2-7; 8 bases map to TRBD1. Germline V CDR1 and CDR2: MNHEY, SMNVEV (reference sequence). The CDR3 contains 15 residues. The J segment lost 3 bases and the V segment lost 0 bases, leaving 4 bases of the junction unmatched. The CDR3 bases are TGTGCCAGCAGTTTATCACAGGGGGGAGGCTACGAGCAGTACTTC. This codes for CASSLSQGGGYEQYF.

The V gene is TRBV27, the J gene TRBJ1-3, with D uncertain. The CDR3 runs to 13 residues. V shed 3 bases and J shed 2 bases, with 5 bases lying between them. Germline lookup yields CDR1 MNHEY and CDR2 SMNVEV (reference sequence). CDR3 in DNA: TGTGCCAGCAGTTTGGCAGCTGGAAACACCATATATTTT. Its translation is CASSLAAGNTIYF.

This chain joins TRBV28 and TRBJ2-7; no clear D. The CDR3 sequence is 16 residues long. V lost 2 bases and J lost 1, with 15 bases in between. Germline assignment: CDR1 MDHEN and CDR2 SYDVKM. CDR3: CASSLEEKGLSYEQYF. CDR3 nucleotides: TGTGCCAGCAGTTTAGAGGAGAAAGGCCTATCCTACGAGCAGTACTTC.

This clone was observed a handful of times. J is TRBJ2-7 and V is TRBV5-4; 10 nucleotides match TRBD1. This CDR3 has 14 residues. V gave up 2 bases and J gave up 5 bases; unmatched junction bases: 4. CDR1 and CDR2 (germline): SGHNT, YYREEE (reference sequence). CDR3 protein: CASSFIDRGHEQYF. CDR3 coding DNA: TGTGCCAGCAGCTTTATCGACAGGGGGCACGAGCAGTACTTC.

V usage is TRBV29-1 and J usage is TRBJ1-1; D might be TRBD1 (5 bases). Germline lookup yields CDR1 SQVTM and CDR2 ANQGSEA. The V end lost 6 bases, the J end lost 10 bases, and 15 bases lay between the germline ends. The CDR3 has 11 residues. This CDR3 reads CSVQGVDGAFF. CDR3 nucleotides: TGCAGCGTCCAAGGGGTAGACGGAGCTTTCTTT.